The 12 T cell receptor beta chains in this list originate from one sample, sequenced in a study of response to subunit inactivated influenza vaccine. TCRdb re-analysed the RT-PCR reads in MiXCR, keeping a single row per CDR3 protein. The profile covers roughly 650,000 distinct CDR3 sequences, with 15% to 17% appearing a single time and 11% taken by the ten largest. Specimen: PBMCs from blood, collected 11 to 12 days after vaccination. The receptor set was obtained from a man in his forties or fifties who received an inactivated influenza vaccine.

V and J are TRBV30 and TRBJ2-3, with unresolved D. The CDR3 length is 12 residues. V gave up 2 bases and J gave up 6 bases, with 9 bases separating them. The germline V gene has CDR1 GTSNPN and CDR2 SVGIG (reference sequence). The CDR3 loop is CAWSLSWDTQYF. CDR3 nucleotides: TGTGCCTGGAGTCTCTCTTGGGATACGCAGTATTTT.

The sample holds a few counts of this clonotype. The genes are TRBV9 and TRBJ2-1; 14 bases line up with TRBD2. Germline assignment: CDR1 SGDLS and CDR2 YYNGEE. J lost 9 bases, V lost 0 bases, and 5 bases had no gene match. This CDR3 is 16 amino acids long. In DNA form, the CDR3 reads TGTGCCAGCAGCGTAGAGGGACTAGCGGGAGTTCCTGAGCAGTTCTTC. Translation gives CASSVEGLAGVPEQFF.

V usage is TRBV5-5 and J usage is TRBJ1-5; perhaps TRBD1 as D (6 bases). Trimming stripped 5 bases from V and 1 base from J, with 16 bases between. This CDR3 is 16 amino acids long. The germline gives CDR1 SGHKS, CDR2 YYEKEE (reference sequence). CDR3 coding DNA: TGTGCCAGCAGTTATAGGGCAGGGGACAGCAATCAGCCCCAGCATTTT. Amino acids: CASSYRAGDSNQPQHF.

The chain recombines TRBV28 with TRBJ1-1, with D maybe TRBD1 (5 bases). Trimming stripped 6 bases from V and 9 bases from J, with 11 bases between. This CDR3 contains 11 residues. Germline V gene data show CDR1 as MDHEN and CDR2 as SYDVKM. The CDR3 coding sequence is TGTGCCAGCAGGACAGAAGAAAAAGCTTTCTTT. It is translated as CASRTEEKAFF. The variable domain in full, completed from reference TRBV28 and TRBJ1-1, reads DVKVTQSSRYLVKRTGEKVFLECVQDMDHENMFWYRQDPGLGLRLIYFSYDVKMKEKGDIPEGYSVSREKKERFSLILESASTNQTSMYLCASRTEEKAFFGQGTRLTVV.

This clonotype came up many times. The chain joins TRBV29-1 to TRBJ1-2, with D possibly TRBD1 on 5 matching bases. Germline V lookup: CDR1 SQVTM, CDR2 ANQGSEA. Trimming took 6 bases from V and 3 from J, leaving 14 bases between them. This CDR3 is built from 13 residues. The CDR3 is CSVEQAADYGYTF. CDR3 coding DNA: TGCAGCGTAGAACAGGCAGCCGACTATGGCTACACCTTC.

There are a few counts of this clonotype. J is TRBJ2-1 and V is TRBV28, with D perhaps TRBD1 (5 bases). Trimming stripped 5 bases from V and 6 bases from J, with 11 bases between. Germline V gene sequence: CDR1 MDHEN, CDR2 SYDVKM. The CDR3 loop spans 13 amino acids. This CDR3 is CASSRPTANEQFF. CDR3 nucleotides: TGTGCCAGCAGTCGGCCGACAGCCAATGAGCAGTTCTTC. The full variable domain, rest sourced from reference TRBV28 and TRBJ2-1, is DVKVTQSSRYLVKRTGEKVFLECVQDMDHENMFWYRQDPGLGLRLIYFSYDVKMKEKGDIPEGYSVSREKKERFSLILESASTNQTSMYLCASSRPTANEQFFGPGTRLTVL.

V and J are TRBV10-3 and TRBJ2-1, with a possible D match to TRBD1 (7 bases). V was pared by 2 bases and J by 0 bases, with 20 bases between. Germline CDR1 ENHRY, CDR2 SYGVKD. This CDR3 is 19 amino acids long. The CDR3: CAISELGGRGQSSYNEQFF. CDR3 DNA: TGTGCCATCAGTGAGCTCGGAGGGCGGGGACAGAGCTCCTACAATGAGCAGTTCTTC.

The table lists this clonotype with many counts. The junction departs from the called germline gene at one end, perhaps through a read error. This chain joins TRBV12-3 or TRBV12-4 and TRBJ1-6, with no clear D. The CDR3 extends over 16 amino acids. As DNA, the CDR3 is TGTGCCAGCAGCTTAGCCGGGCAGCGGGATAATTCACCCCTCCACTTT. Translated: CASSLAGQRDNSPLHF.

This clonotype came up a few times. CDR3 sequence reads: CASTTGLYNEQFF. DNA of the CDR3: TGTGCCAGCACCACCGGTCTCTACAATGAGCAGTTCTTC. The chain employs TRBV6-1 and TRBJ2-1; D is undetermined. CDR3 length equals 13 residues. V was pared by 7 bases and J by 3 bases, with 10 bases between. From germline, CDR1 is MNHNS and CDR2 SASEGT.

The J gene is TRBJ2-1, the V gene TRBV6-5; TRBD2 matches at 12 bases. Trimming at V came to 2 bases and at J to 6 bases, leaving 2 bases not matched to a gene. The CDR3 spans 15 residues. Germline assignment: CDR1 MNHEY and CDR2 SVGAGI. In DNA form, the CDR3 reads TGTGCCAGCAGTTACGGACTAGCGGGGTTCAATGAGCAGTTCTTC. It yields the protein CASSYGLAGFNEQFF.

This clonotype was seen a handful of times. The CDR3 bases are TGTGCCAGCAGCCGGACAGGGCCAGGCACAGATACGCAGTATTTT. Protein product: CASSRTGPGTDTQYF. The chain carries TRBV12-3 or TRBV12-4 and TRBJ2-3; 8 nucleotides match TRBD1. Germline trimming cut 6 bases from V and 1 base from J; bases unmatched to any gene: 6. CDR3 size: 15 residues.

In this sample, this clonotype turned up a few times. This chain uses TRBV20-1 with TRBJ1-1, with 7 bases lining up with TRBD1. CDR1 is DFQATT, CDR2 SNEGSKA, per germline (reference sequence). V shed 0 bases, J shed 5 bases, and the junction held 12 bases outside the gene matches. CDR3 length equals 16 residues. CDR3 sequence: CSARDGGRGIDTEAFF. The CDR3 bases are TGCAGTGCTAGAGATGGGGGCAGGGGGATTGATACTGAAGCTTTCTTT.